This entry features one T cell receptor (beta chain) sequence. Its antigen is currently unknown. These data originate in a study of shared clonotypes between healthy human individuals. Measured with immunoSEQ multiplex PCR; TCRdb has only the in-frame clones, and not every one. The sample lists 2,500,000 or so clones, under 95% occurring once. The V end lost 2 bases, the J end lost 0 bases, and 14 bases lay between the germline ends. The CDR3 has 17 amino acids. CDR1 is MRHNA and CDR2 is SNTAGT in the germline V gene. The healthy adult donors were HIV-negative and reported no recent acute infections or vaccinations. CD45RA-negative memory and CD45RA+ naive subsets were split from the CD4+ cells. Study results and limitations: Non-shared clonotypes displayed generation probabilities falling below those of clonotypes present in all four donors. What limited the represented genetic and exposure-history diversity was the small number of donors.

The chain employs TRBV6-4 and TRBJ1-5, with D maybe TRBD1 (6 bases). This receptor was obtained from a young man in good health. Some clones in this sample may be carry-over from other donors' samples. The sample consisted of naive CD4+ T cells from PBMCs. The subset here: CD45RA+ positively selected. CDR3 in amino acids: CASSDPGTRPSNQPQHF. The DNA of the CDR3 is TGTGCCAGCAGTGACCCGGGGACAAGACCTAGCAATCAGCCCCAGCATTTT.